This T cell receptor beta chain derives from a study of graft-versus-host responses after intestinal transplantation. The CDR3 covers 15 residues. Germline-derived CDR1 and CDR2 are SGHDT and YYEEEE. Between the trimmed V and J ends, which lost 3 bases and 2 bases, there was a span of 14 bases. The method was immunoSEQ multiplex PCR; TCRdb's version includes in-frame clones alone and lacks a portion of them. In the table there are some 96,000 clones, 80% to 95% of which are singletons. The chain is built from TRBV5-6 and TRBJ2-5; a weak D match, TRBD2 (7 bases). This TCR was recovered from a human patient who received an intestinal transplant, so some T cells may come from the graft donor. Sequenced material: PBMCs, taken 450 to 480 days after intestinal transplant. The CDR3 bases are TGTGCCAGCAGCTGGAGCGGGACACTTCAAGAGACCCAGTACTTC. Translated, it gives CASSWSGTLQETQYF.